The source of this T cell receptor beta chain is a study of blood T cells in healthy people across ages. Overall study findings and caveats: Underestimates were what the diversity estimates from one million T cells were considered to be. A roughly linear age-dependent decrease characterized TCR beta diversity per million T cells.

The authors ran a second PCR of roughly 6 to 12 cycles using a sample-barcoded 5' primer and a J-beta primer mix. Every cDNA molecule carried a tag from a template-switch adaptor bearing 12 random nucleotides. Using its own MiXCR run on the 5' RACE reads, TCRdb lists one record per CDR3 protein. The top ten hold approximately 15% of the sample, which has some 640,000 distinct CDR3 sequences, approximately 30% seen once. About this clonotype: Its matching antigen is unknown. The junction and the germline gene differ at one end; a read error may be behind it.

The CDR3 totals 14 residues. The chain carries TRBV12-3 or TRBV12-4 and TRBJ2-3; no definite D call. Sequences were obtained from blood. The receptor was derived from an elderly woman in good health. The DNA for the CDR3 is TGTGCCAGCAGTCCCCGTGTCGGCACAGATGCGCAGTATTTT. Residues: CASSPRVGTDAQYF.